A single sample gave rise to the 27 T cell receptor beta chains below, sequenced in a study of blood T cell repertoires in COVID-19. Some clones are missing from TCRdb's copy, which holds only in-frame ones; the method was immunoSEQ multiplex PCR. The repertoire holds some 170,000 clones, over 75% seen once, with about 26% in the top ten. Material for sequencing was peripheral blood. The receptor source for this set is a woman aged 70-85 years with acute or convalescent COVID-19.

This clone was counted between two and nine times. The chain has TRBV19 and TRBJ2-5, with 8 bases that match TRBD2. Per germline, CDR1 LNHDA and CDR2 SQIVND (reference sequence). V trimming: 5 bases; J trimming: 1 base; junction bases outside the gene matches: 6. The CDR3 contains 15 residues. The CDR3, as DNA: TGTGCCAGTAGTTCGACCGGGACTAGCCAAGAGACCCAGTACTTC. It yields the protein CASSSTGTSQETQYF.

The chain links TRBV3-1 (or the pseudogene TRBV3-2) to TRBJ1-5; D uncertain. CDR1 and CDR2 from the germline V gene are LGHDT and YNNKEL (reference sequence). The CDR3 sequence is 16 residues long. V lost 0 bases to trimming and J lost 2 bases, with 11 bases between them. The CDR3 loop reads CASSQDFSVGNQPQHF. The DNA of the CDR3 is TGTGCCAGCAGCCAAGATTTCTCGGTAGGCAATCAGCCCCAGCATTTT.

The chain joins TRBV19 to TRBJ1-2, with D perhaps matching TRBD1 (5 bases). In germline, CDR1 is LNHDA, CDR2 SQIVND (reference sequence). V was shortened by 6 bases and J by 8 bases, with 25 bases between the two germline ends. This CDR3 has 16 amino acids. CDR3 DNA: TGTGCCAGTAGCGCAACAGGTAGAAATTGGGATATAGGCTACACCTTC. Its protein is CASSATGRNWDIGYTF.

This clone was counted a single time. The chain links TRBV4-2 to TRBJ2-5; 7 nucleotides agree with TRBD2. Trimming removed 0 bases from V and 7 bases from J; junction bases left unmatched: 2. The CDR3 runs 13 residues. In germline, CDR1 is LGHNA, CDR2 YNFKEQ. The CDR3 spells CASSQEASGTQYF. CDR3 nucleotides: TGTGCCAGCAGCCAAGAGGCTAGCGGGACCCAGTACTTC.

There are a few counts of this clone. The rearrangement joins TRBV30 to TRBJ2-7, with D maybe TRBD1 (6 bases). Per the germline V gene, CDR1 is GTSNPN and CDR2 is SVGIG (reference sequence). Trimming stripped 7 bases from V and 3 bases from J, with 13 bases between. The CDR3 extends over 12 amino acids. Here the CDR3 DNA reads TGTGCCTTCTCAAGGGACAACTACGAGCAGTACTTC. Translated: CAFSRDNYEQYF.

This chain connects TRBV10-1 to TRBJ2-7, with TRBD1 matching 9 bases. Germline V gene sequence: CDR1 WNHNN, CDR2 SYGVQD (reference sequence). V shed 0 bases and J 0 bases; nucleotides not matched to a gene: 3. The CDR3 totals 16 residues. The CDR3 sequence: CASSESGTGPSYEQYF. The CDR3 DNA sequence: TGCGCCAGCAGTGAGTCGGGGACAGGGCCCTCCTACGAGCAGTACTTC.

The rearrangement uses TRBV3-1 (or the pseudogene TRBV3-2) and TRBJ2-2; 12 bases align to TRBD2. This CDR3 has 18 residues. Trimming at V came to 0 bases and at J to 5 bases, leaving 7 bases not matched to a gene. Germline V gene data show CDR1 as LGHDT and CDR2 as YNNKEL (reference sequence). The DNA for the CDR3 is TGTGCCAGCAGCCAAGACCTAGCGGGAGGGCCGGTTACCGGGGAGCTGTTTTTT. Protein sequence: CASSQDLAGGPVTGELFF.

The CDR3 sequence is CASASTAGNGQPQHF. In nucleotides, the CDR3 is TGTGCCAGCGCGTCGACAGCGGGTAACGGGCAGCCCCAGCATTTT. The chain combines TRBV6-5 with TRBJ1-5; TRBD1 might be the D (5 bases). This CDR3 comprises 15 residues. Germline assignment: CDR1 MNHEY and CDR2 SVGAGI. V was pared by 8 bases and J by 7 bases, with 21 bases between.

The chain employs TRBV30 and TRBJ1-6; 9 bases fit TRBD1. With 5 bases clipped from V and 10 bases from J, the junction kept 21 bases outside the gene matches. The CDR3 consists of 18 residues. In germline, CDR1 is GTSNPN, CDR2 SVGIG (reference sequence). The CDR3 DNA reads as TGTGCCTGGGTCCCCCTCCCGGGACAGGGAAAAGTAGACTCACCCCTCCACTTT. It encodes CAWVPLPGQGKVDSPLHF.

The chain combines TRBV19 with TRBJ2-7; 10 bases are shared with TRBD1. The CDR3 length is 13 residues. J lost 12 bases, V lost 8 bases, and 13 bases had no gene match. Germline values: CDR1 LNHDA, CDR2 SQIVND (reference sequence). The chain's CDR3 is CASQRPGTGVPYF. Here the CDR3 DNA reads TGTGCCAGTCAAAGACCCGGGACAGGGGTTCCGTACTTC. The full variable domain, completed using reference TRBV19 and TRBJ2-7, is DGGITQSPKYLFRKEGQNVTLSCEQNLNHDAMYWYRQDPGQGLRLIYYSQIVNDFQKGDIAEGYSVSREKKESFPLTVTSAQKNPTAFYLCASQRPGTGVPYFGPGTRLTVT.

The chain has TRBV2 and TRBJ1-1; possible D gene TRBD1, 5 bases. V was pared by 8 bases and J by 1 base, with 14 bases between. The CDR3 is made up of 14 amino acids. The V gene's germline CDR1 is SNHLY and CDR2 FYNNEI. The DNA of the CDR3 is TGTGCCAGCGGGAGACGGGGGGGGAACACTGAAGCTTTCTTT. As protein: CASGRRGGNTEAFF.

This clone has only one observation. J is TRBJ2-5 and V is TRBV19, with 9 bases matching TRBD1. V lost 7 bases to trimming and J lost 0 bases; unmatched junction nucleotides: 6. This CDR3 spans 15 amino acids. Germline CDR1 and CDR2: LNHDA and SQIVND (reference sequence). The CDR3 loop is CASTLTGGNQETQYF. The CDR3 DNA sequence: TGTGCCAGTACCCTGACAGGGGGGAACCAAGAGACCCAGTACTTC.

The CDR3 DNA follows: TGTGCCAGCACCATAGCGGGTCTAACATACAATGAGCAGTTCTTC. Translated: CASTIAGLTYNEQFF. J is TRBJ2-1 and V is TRBV5-8; 7 bases match TRBD2. This CDR3 is built from 15 residues. Germline CDR1 reads SGHTS; CDR2 reads YDEGEE. Trimming cost V 6 bases and J 4 bases; bases outside gene matches: 10.

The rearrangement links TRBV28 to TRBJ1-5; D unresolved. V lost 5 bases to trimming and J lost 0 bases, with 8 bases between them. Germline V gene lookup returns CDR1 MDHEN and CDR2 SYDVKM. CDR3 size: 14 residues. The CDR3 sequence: CASSVYNSNQPQHF. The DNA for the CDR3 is TGTGCCAGCAGTGTGTATAATAGCAATCAGCCCCAGCATTTT.

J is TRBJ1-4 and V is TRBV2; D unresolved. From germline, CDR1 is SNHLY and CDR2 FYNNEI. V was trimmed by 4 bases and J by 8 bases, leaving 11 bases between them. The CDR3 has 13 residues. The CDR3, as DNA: TGTGCCAGCAGTGTATCGGAGTCCGAAAAACTGTTTTTT. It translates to CASSVSESEKLFF.

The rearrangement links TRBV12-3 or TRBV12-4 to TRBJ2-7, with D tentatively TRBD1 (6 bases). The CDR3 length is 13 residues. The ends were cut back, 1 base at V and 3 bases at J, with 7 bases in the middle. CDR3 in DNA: TGTGCCAGCAGTTTAGTACAGGGCTACGAGCAGTACTTC. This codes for CASSLVQGYEQYF.

In nucleotides, the CDR3 is TGTGCCAGCAGCCAAGATCCGAGCTTATGGTCCCTTGAGCAGTTCTTC. Amino acids: CASSQDPSLWSLEQFF. The gene calls are TRBV3-1 (or the pseudogene TRBV3-2) and TRBJ2-1; D call uncertain. Trimming took off 0 bases at V and 9 bases at J, with 18 bases between the two ends. The CDR3 totals 16 residues. Per the germline V gene, CDR1 is LGHDT and CDR2 is YNNKEL (reference sequence).

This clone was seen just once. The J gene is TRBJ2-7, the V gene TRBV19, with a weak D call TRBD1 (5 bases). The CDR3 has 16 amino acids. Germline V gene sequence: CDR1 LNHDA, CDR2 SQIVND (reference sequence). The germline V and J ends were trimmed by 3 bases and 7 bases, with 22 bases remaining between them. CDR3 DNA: TGTGCCAGTAGTATTCGGGTCGGGCAGGGATCTGGGGAGCAGTACTTC. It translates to CASSIRVGQGSGEQYF.

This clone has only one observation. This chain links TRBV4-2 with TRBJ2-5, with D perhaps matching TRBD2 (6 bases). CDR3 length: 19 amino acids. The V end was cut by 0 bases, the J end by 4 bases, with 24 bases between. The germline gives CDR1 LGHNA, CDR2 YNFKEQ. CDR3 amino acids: CASSQDVWGLGGNGETQYF. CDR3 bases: TGTGCCAGCAGCCAAGATGTTTGGGGCCTCGGGGGAAATGGAGAGACCCAGTACTTC.

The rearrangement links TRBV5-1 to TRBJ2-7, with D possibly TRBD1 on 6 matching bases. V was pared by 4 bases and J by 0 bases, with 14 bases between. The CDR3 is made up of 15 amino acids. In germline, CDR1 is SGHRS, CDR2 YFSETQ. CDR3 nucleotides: TGCGCCAGCAGCCTAACCACGGACAGCTCCTACGAGCAGTACTTC. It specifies CASSLTTDSSYEQYF. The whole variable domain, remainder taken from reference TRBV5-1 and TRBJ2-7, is KAGVTQTPRYLIKTRGQQVTLSCSPISGHRSVSWYQQTPGQGLQFLFEYFSETQRNKGNFPGRFSGRQFSNSRSEMNVSTLELGDSALYLCASSLTTDSSYEQYFGPGTRLTVT.

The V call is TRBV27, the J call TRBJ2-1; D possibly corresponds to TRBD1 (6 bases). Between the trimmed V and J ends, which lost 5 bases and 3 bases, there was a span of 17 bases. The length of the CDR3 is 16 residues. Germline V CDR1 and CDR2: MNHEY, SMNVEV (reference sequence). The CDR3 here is CASSGQRTEIYNEQFF. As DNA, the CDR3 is TGTGCCAGCAGTGGACAGCGGACAGAAATCTACAATGAGCAGTTCTTC.

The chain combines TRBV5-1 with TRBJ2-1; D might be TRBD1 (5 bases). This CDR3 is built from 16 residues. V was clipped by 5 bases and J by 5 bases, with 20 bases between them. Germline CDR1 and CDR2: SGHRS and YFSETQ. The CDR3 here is CASSRRGGRADNEQFF. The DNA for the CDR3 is TGCGCCAGCAGTCGTAGGGGTGGCAGGGCGGACAATGAGCAGTTCTTC.

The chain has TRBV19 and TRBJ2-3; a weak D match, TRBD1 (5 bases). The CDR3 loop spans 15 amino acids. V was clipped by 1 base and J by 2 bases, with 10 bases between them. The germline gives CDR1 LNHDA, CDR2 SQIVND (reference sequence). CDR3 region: CASSIGQGITDTQYF. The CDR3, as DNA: TGTGCCAGTAGTATAGGTCAGGGAATCACAGATACGCAGTATTTT.

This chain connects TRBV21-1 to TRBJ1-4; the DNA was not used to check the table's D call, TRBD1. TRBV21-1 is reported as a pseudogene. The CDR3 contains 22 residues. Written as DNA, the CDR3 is TGTGCCAGCACTTTCATCCCCTTTATTGACAGGGGGCGGAGGGCAACTAATGAAAAACTGTTTTTT. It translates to CASTFIPFIDRGRRATNEKLFF.

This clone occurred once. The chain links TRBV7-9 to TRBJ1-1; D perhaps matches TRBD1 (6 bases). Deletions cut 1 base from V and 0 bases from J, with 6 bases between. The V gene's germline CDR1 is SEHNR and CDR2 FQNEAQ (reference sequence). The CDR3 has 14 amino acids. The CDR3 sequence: CASSLGTVNTEAFF. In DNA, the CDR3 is TGTGCCAGCAGCTTAGGGACAGTGAACACTGAAGCTTTCTTT.

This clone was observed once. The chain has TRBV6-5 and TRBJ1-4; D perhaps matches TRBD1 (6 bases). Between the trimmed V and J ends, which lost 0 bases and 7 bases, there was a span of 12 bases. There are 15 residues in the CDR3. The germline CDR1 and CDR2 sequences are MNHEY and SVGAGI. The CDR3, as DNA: TGTGCCAGCAGTTACTCAGGGGGGGCGTCTGAAAAACTGTTTTTT. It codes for CASSYSGGASEKLFF.

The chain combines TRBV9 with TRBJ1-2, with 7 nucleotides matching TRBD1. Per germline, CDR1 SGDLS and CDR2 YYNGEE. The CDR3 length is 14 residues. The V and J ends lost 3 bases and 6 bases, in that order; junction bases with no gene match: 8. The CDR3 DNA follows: TGTGCCAGCAGCGCCCGACAGGGTGGCGATGGCTACACCTTC. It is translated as CASSARQGGDGYTF.